Each of the 21 T cell receptor beta chains below was sequenced from the same sample in a study of radiation and T cells in renal cell carcinoma. Clones were sequenced by immunoSEQ multiplex PCR, and TCRdb holds only the in-frame ones, with some missing. The sample yields about 140,000 clones, less than 90% seen once. The time point was: baseline pretreatment blood. Treatment noted: 15 Gy SBRT to primary tumor, nephrectomy 4 weeks later. Sample: blood, taken from a patient whose treatment included radiotherapy and nephrectomy. The source is a woman aged 50 to 65 with renal cell carcinoma.

J is TRBJ2-7 and V is TRBV7-2; D is uncertain. In germline, CDR1 is SGHTA, CDR2 FQGNSA. The germline V and J ends were trimmed by 5 bases and 5 bases, with 13 bases remaining between them. The CDR3 extends over 13 amino acids. Written as DNA, the CDR3 is TGTGCCAGCAGCCTGGCGCCCGAAGACGAGCAGTACTTC. Its protein is CASSLAPEDEQYF.

Concerning this clone: A read error may produce the germline difference seen at one junction end. The chain joins TRBV5-4 to TRBJ1-2; TRBD1 aligns across 9 bases. The germline V gene has CDR1 SGHNT and CDR2 YYREEE (reference sequence). The CDR3 has 14 amino acids. The CDR3 loop reads CASSSTGGADGYTF. DNA of the CDR3: TGCGCCAGCAGCTCTACAGGGGGCGCAGATGGCTACACCTTC.

The V and J genes are TRBV5-6 and TRBJ2-3, with TRBD2 matching over 12 bases. Trimming at V came to 4 bases and at J to 1 base, leaving 7 bases not matched to a gene. Germline CDR1 reads SGHDT; CDR2 reads YYEEEE. This CDR3 contains 17 residues. CDR3 residues: CASSATSGSLGTDTQYF. CDR3 coding DNA: TGTGCCAGCAGCGCGACTAGCGGGAGCCTCGGCACAGATACGCAGTATTTT.

V usage is TRBV19 and J usage is TRBJ1-1; D is perhaps TRBD1 (5 bases). Germline-derived CDR1 and CDR2 are LNHDA and SQIVND (reference sequence). V was clipped by 7 bases and J by 1 base, with 16 bases between them. CDR3 length: 15 residues. The CDR3 DNA follows: TGTGCCAGTACCAGAGGAGACAGACAGAACACTGAAGCTTTCTTT. As protein: CASTRGDRQNTEAFF.

The CDR3 coding sequence is TGTGCCACCAGCAGAGATCTAGGGGGAGCTAACTATGGCTACACCTTC. It encodes CATSRDLGGANYGYTF. This rearrangement joins TRBV15 to TRBJ1-2; TRBD1 might be the D (6 bases). Trimming removed 0 bases from V and 0 bases from J, with 11 bases in between. There are 16 residues in the CDR3. CDR1 and CDR2 (germline): LNHNV, YYDKDF (reference sequence). Combining the CDR3 with reference TRBV15 and TRBJ1-2 gives the whole variable domain DAMVIQNPRYQVTQFGKPVTLSCSQTLNHNVMYWYQQKSSQAPKLLFHYYDKDFNNEADTPDNFQSRRPNTSFCFLDIRSPGLGDTAMYLCATSRDLGGANYGYTFGSGTRLTVV.

The chain is built from TRBV18 and TRBJ2-1; 9 bases align to TRBD2. Germline V gene data show CDR1 as KGHSH and CDR2 as LQKENI. This CDR3 has 13 residues. With 6 bases clipped from V and 7 bases from J, the junction kept 4 bases outside the gene matches. In DNA, the CDR3 is TGTGCCAGCTCCGGAGCGGGAGGTAATGAGCAGTTCTTC. Protein sequence: CASSGAGGNEQFF.

V gene TRBV7-9 combines with J gene TRBJ1-1; D remains ambiguous. This CDR3 comprises 13 residues. CDR1 SEHNR and CDR2 FQNEAQ come from the germline V gene (reference sequence). Trimming stripped 3 bases from V and 3 bases from J, with 8 bases between. This CDR3 is CASSFSVYTEAFF. CDR3 DNA: TGTGCCAGCAGCTTTTCGGTTTACACTGAAGCTTTCTTT.

The chain combines TRBV7-9 with TRBJ1-5, with D unclear. Germline values: CDR1 SEHNR, CDR2 FQNEAQ (reference sequence). V gave up 6 bases and J gave up 6 bases, with 12 bases separating them. This CDR3 contains 13 residues. Written as DNA, the CDR3 is TGTGCCAGCAGTTTCAGTGGAGTTCAGCCCCAGCATTTT. This gives the protein CASSFSGVQPQHF.

The gene calls are TRBV5-4 and TRBJ2-1; D is perhaps TRBD1 (6 bases). Trimming shortened V by 4 bases and J by 7 bases, and 18 bases separated the two germline ends. CDR1 is SGHNT and CDR2 is YYREEE in the germline V gene (reference sequence). The CDR3 is 15 residues long. The CDR3 sequence: CASSEYPQGRNEQFF. For the CDR3, the DNA is TGTGCCAGCAGCGAGTACCCACAGGGTAGGAATGAGCAGTTCTTC.

The chain employs TRBV7-2 and TRBJ1-4, with 11 bases aligning to TRBD1. J gave up 8 bases and V 4 bases, and 3 bases lay outside the gene matches. Per the germline V gene, CDR1 is SGHTA and CDR2 is FQGNSA. The length of the CDR3 is 14 residues. The CDR3 protein is CASSSGQGGEKLFF. In DNA form, the CDR3 reads TGTGCCAGCAGCTCGGGACAGGGGGGAGAAAAACTGTTTTTT. The full variable domain, its missing parts supplied by reference TRBV7-2 and TRBJ1-4, is GAGVSQSPSNKVTEKGKDVELRCDPISGHTALYWYRQSLGQGLEFLIYFQGNSAPDKSGLPSDRFSAERTGGSVSTLTIQRTQQEDSAVYLCASSSGQGGEKLFFGSGTQLSVL.

The genes are TRBV7-2 and TRBJ1-6, with unresolved D. This CDR3 is built from 14 residues. With 5 bases removed from V and 7 bases from J, the gap between germline ends came to 12 bases. The germline CDR1 and CDR2 sequences are SGHTA and FQGNSA. CDR3 region: CASSDAPGNSPLHF. The DNA of the CDR3 is TGTGCCAGCAGCGACGCGCCGGGGAATTCACCCCTCCACTTT.

The rearrangement links TRBV4-3 to TRBJ1-5; D call uncertain. Trimming stripped 0 bases from V and 3 bases from J, with 18 bases between. Germline V gene sequence: CDR1 LGHNA, CDR2 YSLEER. CDR3 length: 18 amino acids. Written as DNA, the CDR3 is TGCGCCAGCAGCCAAGATGCCGGGGTAGGGAGGAACAATCAGCCCCAGCATTTT. This gives the protein CASSQDAGVGRNNQPQHF.

The chain is built from TRBV5-1 and TRBJ1-1, with a possible D match to TRBD1 (6 bases). The germline CDR1 and CDR2 sequences are SGHRS and YFSETQ. The CDR3 is made up of 15 amino acids. V was shortened by 4 bases and J by 1 base, with 14 bases between the two germline ends. This chain's CDR3 is CASSPGGQGNTEAFF. Here the CDR3 DNA reads TGCGCCAGCAGCCCCGGGGGGCAGGGGAACACTGAAGCTTTCTTT.

The chain has TRBV9 and TRBJ2-1; D might be TRBD2 (5 bases). The CDR3 sequence is 14 residues long. V was shortened by 0 bases and J by 6 bases, with 10 bases between the two germline ends. Germline loops: CDR1 SGDLS, CDR2 YYNGEE. CDR3 DNA sequence: TGTGCCAGCAGCGTAGAATCCGGGGTCAATGAGCAGTTCTTC. Translating gives CASSVESGVNEQFF.

The gene calls are TRBV5-5 and TRBJ2-2, with TRBD2 as a possible D gene (5 bases). The CDR3 covers 15 residues. Germline V lookup: CDR1 SGHKS, CDR2 YYEKEE (reference sequence). The germline V and J ends were trimmed by 1 base and 0 bases, with 7 bases remaining between them. The CDR3 coding sequence is TGTGCCAGCAGCTTGTTAGCGACGAACACCGGGGAGCTGTTTTTT. Translation: CASSLLATNTGELFF.

This clone was observed a single time. The chain carries TRBV30 and TRBJ2-7; a possible D gene is TRBD1 (5 bases). This CDR3 has 14 amino acids. V lost 1 base and J lost 5, with 15 bases in between. Germline V CDR1 and CDR2: GTSNPN, SVGIG (reference sequence). The CDR3 region is CAWSEDNAFHEQYF. DNA of the CDR3: TGTGCCTGGAGTGAGGACAACGCCTTTCACGAGCAGTACTTC.

CDR3 DNA sequence: TGTGCCGCGCTCGGGGGAGAGACCCAGTACTTC. Amino acids: CAALGGETQYF. The chain joins TRBV6-5 to TRBJ2-5, with D possibly being TRBD2 (6 bases). V lost 11 bases, J lost 4 bases, and 11 bases lay in between. The CDR3 is 11 amino acids. From germline, CDR1 is MNHEY and CDR2 SVGAGI.

On this clone: Different DNA sequences within this sample yield the same CDR3. The genes are TRBV6-1 and TRBJ1-2; D perhaps matches TRBD1 (6 bases). CDR1 MNHNS and CDR2 SASEGT come from the germline V gene. The CDR3 has 14 residues. With 1 base removed from V and 1 base from J, the gap between germline ends came to 7 bases. CDR3 residues: CASSEGGLNYGYTF. CDR3 bases: TGTGCCAGCAGTGAAGGGGGGCTTAACTATGGCTACACCTTC.

This chain uses TRBV10-1 with TRBJ2-7; D possibly matches TRBD1 or TRBD2 (6 bases each). The germline gives CDR1 WNHNN, CDR2 SYGVQD (reference sequence). The CDR3 is 13 residues long. The V end was cut by 5 bases, the J end by 9 bases, with 17 bases between. CDR3 nucleotide sequence: TGCGCCAGCAGTCCGGACAGCCGGGGGCGGCAGTACTTC. It specifies CASSPDSRGRQYF.

This rearrangement joins TRBV2 to TRBJ2-3; TRBD2 matches at 9 bases. The V gene's germline CDR1 is SNHLY and CDR2 FYNNEI. This CDR3 has 15 amino acids. After removal of 6 bases from V and 2 bases from J, the junction contained 6 bases not matched to a gene. CDR3 sequence: CASSPTSGSTDTQYF. CDR3 nucleotides: TGTGCCAGCAGCCCGACTAGCGGATCCACAGATACGCAGTATTTT.

V gene TRBV2 combines with J gene TRBJ2-4, with 7 bases that match TRBD2. Looked up from germline, CDR1 is SNHLY and CDR2 is FYNNEI. This CDR3 spans 17 amino acids. The V gene end was trimmed by 2 bases and the J gene end by 1 base; junction bases not matched to a gene: 8. This CDR3 reads CASSELWLAEAKNIQYF. DNA for the CDR3: TGTGCCAGCAGTGAACTTTGGCTAGCGGAGGCCAAAAACATTCAGTACTTC.